Listed here are 27 T cell receptor beta chains from one sample, sequenced in a study of early T cells in non-severe SARS-CoV-2 infection. Each CDR3 protein is one row after TCRdb ran MiXCR on the 5' RACE reads. The repertoire includes some 61,000 distinct CDR3 sequences, about 10% of them detected once, and around 4.1% sits in the top ten. What was sequenced was whole blood. Source of these receptors: an adult who was a healthcare worker with PCR-confirmed SARS-CoV-2 infection or an uninfected control (not recorded which).

The table lists this clonotype with a few counts. V gene TRBV7-2 combines with J gene TRBJ2-5, with 11 nucleotides matching TRBD2. CDR1 is SGHTA and CDR2 is FQGNSA in the germline V gene. The CDR3 totals 17 residues. Losses at the gene ends were 5 bases for V and 2 bases for J; bases not matched to a gene: 10. CDR3 sequence: CASSMGTSGGSQETQYF. In nucleotides, the CDR3 is TGTGCCAGCAGCATGGGGACTAGCGGAGGGTCGCAAGAGACCCAGTACTTC.

The chain links TRBV4-1 to TRBJ2-3; 11 bases agree with TRBD2. CDR3 length: 18 amino acids. Germline CDR1 MGHRA, CDR2 YSYEKL. Trimming removed 0 bases from V and 5 bases from J; junction bases left unmatched: 10. CDR3 sequence reads: CASSQEALAGASGDTQYF. The DNA of the CDR3 is TGCGCCAGCAGCCAAGAGGCACTAGCGGGAGCGAGCGGAGATACGCAGTATTTT.

This chain uses TRBV12-3 or TRBV12-4 with TRBJ1-1, with a possible D match to TRBD1 (5 bases). V gave up 5 bases and J gave up 6 bases, with 10 bases separating them. The CDR3 runs 12 residues. CDR3 bases: TGTGCCAGCAGTAGACAGATCGCTGAAGCTTTCTTT. The encoded protein is CASSRQIAEAFF.

Many counts were recorded for this clonotype. CDR3: CASSKLAGGRDEQFF. The CDR3 coding sequence is TGTGCCAGCAGTAAACTAGCGGGAGGCCGAGATGAGCAGTTCTTC. This chain uses TRBV6-2 or TRBV6-3 with TRBJ2-1; the match to TRBD2 covers 12 bases. Per the germline V gene, CDR1 is MNHEY and CDR2 is SVGEGT. The CDR3 extends over 15 amino acids. The junction had 7 bases not matched to a gene; V was cut back by 5 bases and J by 8 bases.

Ten or more counts support this clonotype. This chain uses TRBV7-9 with TRBJ2-1, with TRBD2 matching 12 bases. The V gene's germline CDR1 is SEHNR and CDR2 FQNEAQ (reference sequence). V gave up 8 bases and J gave up 9 bases; unmatched junction bases: 5. CDR3 length equals 13 residues. CDR3 residues: CASELAGGGEQFF. Written as DNA, the CDR3 is TGTGCCAGCGAACTAGCGGGAGGTGGTGAGCAGTTCTTC.

The rearrangement uses TRBV7-2 and TRBJ2-1; a weak D match, TRBD2 (5 bases). The V end lost 4 bases, the J end lost 5 bases, and 12 bases lay between the germline ends. Germline V gene sequence: CDR1 SGHTA, CDR2 FQGNSA. The CDR3 is 14 residues long. The CDR3 sequence is CASSSSRLNNEQFF. The CDR3 DNA is TGTGCCAGCAGCTCTAGCAGACTTAACAATGAGCAGTTCTTC.

This clonotype was counted between two and nine times. This sequence joins TRBV9 and TRBJ1-5, with 7 nucleotides matching TRBD1. The germline V gene encodes CDR1 SGDLS and CDR2 YYNGEE. The CDR3 length is 15 residues. Trimming at V came to 2 bases and at J to 7 bases, leaving 9 bases not matched to a gene. DNA of the CDR3: TGTGCCAGCAGCGTCGGCCTTGACAGGGAACAGCCCCAGCATTTT. Protein product: CASSVGLDREQPQHF. Full variable domain (missing parts from reference TRBV9 and TRBJ1-5): DSGVTQTPKHLITATGQRVTLRCSPRSGDLSVYWYQQSLDQGLQFLIQYYNGEERAKGNILERFSAQQFPDLHSELNLSSLELGDSALYFCASSVGLDREQPQHFGDGTRLSIL.

Many counts were recorded for this clonotype. The J gene is TRBJ2-1, the V gene TRBV12-5; D unclear. Germline CDR1 and CDR2: LGHNT and FRNRAP. There are 11 residues in the CDR3. Trimming shortened V by 0 bases and J by 7 bases, and 1 base separated the two germline ends. The CDR3 protein is CASGLVNEQFF. For the CDR3, the DNA is TGTGCTAGTGGTTTGGTAAATGAGCAGTTCTTC.

V gene TRBV7-2 combines with J gene TRBJ2-1, with TRBD2 matching over 7 bases. The germline V gene encodes CDR1 SGHTA and CDR2 FQGNSA. With V trimmed by 5 bases and J by 7 bases, 5 bases remained unmatched. CDR3 length: 13 amino acids. The CDR3 DNA reads as TGTGCCAGCAGCCCGACTAGCTCGAATGAGCAGTTCTTC. This encodes CASSPTSSNEQFF.

The chain links TRBV18 to TRBJ2-1; 7 bases match TRBD1. The V gene end was trimmed by 5 bases and the J gene end by 5 bases; junction bases not matched to a gene: 6. Germline V gene sequence: CDR1 KGHSH, CDR2 LQKENI. This CDR3 is 14 amino acids long. This CDR3 is CASSVGQSHNEQFF. In nucleotides, the CDR3 is TGTGCCAGCTCAGTGGGACAGAGCCACAATGAGCAGTTCTTC.

The chain employs TRBV6-2 or TRBV6-3 and TRBJ2-3; D possibly corresponds to TRBD1 (6 bases). The V gene lost 0 bases and the J gene lost 4 bases, with 14 bases spanning the gap. The CDR3 loop spans 16 amino acids. CDR1 is MNHEY and CDR2 is SVGEGT in the germline V gene. DNA for the CDR3: TGTGCCAGCAGTTACTCCCAGGGGAGCTTCGCAGATACGCAGTATTTT. It translates to CASSYSQGSFADTQYF.

A few counts support this clonotype. The chain has TRBV3-1 and TRBJ2-1, with D perhaps matching TRBD2 (5 bases). With 5 bases removed from V and 1 base from J, the gap between germline ends came to 12 bases. This CDR3 spans 15 amino acids. In germline, CDR1 is LGHDT, CDR2 YNNKEL (reference sequence). CDR3 DNA sequence: TGTGCCAGCAGCTTTTACGGGGAGTCCTACAATGAGCAGTTCTTC. This sequence encodes CASSFYGESYNEQFF.

This clonotype was picked up many times. The chain combines TRBV12-3 or TRBV12-4 with TRBJ1-1; D perhaps matches TRBD1 (5 bases). Between the trimmed V and J ends, which lost 6 bases and 1 base, there was a span of 12 bases. This CDR3 spans 14 amino acids. The CDR3 nucleotides are TGTGCCAGCAGCCCTTTGGGGCCGAACACTGAAGCTTTCTTT. Amino acids: CASSPLGPNTEAFF.

This clonotype occurred a few times. The J gene is TRBJ2-3, the V gene TRBV29-1, with D uncertain. The V end lost 7 bases, the J end lost 2 bases, and 4 bases lay between the germline ends. CDR1 SQVTM and CDR2 ANQGSEA come from the germline V gene. CDR3 size: 10 residues. The CDR3 DNA reads as TGCAGCGGAACCACAGATACGCAGTATTTT. This gives the protein CSGTTDTQYF.

This clonotype was seen only a few times. CDR3: CASSLRLAVNTGELFF. The CDR3 coding sequence is TGTGCCAGCAGCCTCAGACTAGCGGTGAACACCGGGGAGCTGTTTTTT. The chain couples TRBV7-3 to TRBJ2-2; 9 bases are a match to TRBD2. The J segment lost 1 base and the V segment lost 5 bases, leaving 5 bases of the junction unmatched. CDR3 length: 16 residues. From germline, CDR1 is SGHTA and CDR2 FQGTGA.

V usage is TRBV21-1 and J usage is TRBJ2-1. TRBV21-1 is designated a pseudogene. This CDR3 is 16 amino acids long. The CDR3 reads CASSKDAAGFYNEQFF. The CDR3 bases are TGTGCCAGCAGCAAAGATGCAGCAGGTTTCTACAATGAGCAGTTCTTC.

This clonotype was detected a few times. V and J are TRBV29-1 and TRBJ1-1; D is perhaps TRBD1 (6 bases). CDR1 and CDR2 (germline): SQVTM, ANQGSEA. This CDR3 region has 13 residues. V was cut by 0 bases and J by 12 bases, with 17 bases left in between. CDR3 DNA: TGCAGCGTTGAAGATCGCTTCAGGGGAGGATCTTTCTTT. Amino acids: CSVEDRFRGGSFF.

Turning to this clonotype: One end of the junction varies from germline; a read error may be responsible. The chain carries TRBV6-2 or TRBV6-3 and TRBJ1-1, with D possibly TRBD1 on 5 matching bases. CDR3 length equals 13 residues. Germline V CDR1 and CDR2: MNHEY, SVGEGT. CDR3 nucleotide sequence: TGTGCCAGCAGCCTTCCAACGGGGACTGAAGTTTTCTTT. Translating it yields CASSLPTGTEVFF.

This sequence joins TRBV4-1 and TRBJ2-5; D gene ambiguous. V was clipped by 0 bases and J by 8 bases, with 13 bases between them. Germline-derived CDR1 and CDR2 are MGHRA and YSYEKL. The CDR3 consists of 14 residues. For the CDR3, the DNA is TGCGCCAGCAGCCAAGAATCGGAGAGGAGAACCCAGTACTTC. This codes for CASSQESERRTQYF.

This chain joins TRBV13 and TRBJ2-7, with D tentatively TRBD1 or TRBD2 (5 bases each). This CDR3 contains 15 residues. The germline V gene encodes CDR1 PRHDT and CDR2 FYEKMQ (reference sequence). V shed 4 bases and J shed 6 bases, with 19 bases lying between them. CDR3: CASSSEKGPNFEQYF. CDR3 in DNA: TGTGCCAGCAGCTCCGAGAAGGGACCCAATTTCGAGCAGTACTTC.

This clonotype has more than one count but fewer than ten. The chain carries TRBV10-2 and TRBJ2-3, with D uncertain. The CDR3 loop spans 11 amino acids. Germline V lookup: CDR1 WSHSY, CDR2 SAAADI. V lost 3 bases, J lost 6 bases, and 4 bases lay in between. This CDR3 reads CASSDLDTQYF. The CDR3, as DNA: TGCGCCAGCAGTGACCTGGATACGCAGTATTTT.

The CDR3 loop reads CASRQLTETSSYEQYF. The CDR3 DNA sequence: TGTGCCAGCAGACAACTAACGGAAACGAGCTCCTACGAGCAGTACTTC. J is TRBJ2-7 and V is TRBV6-2 or TRBV6-3; unclear D gene. The germline CDR1 and CDR2 sequences are MNHEY and SVGEGT. V lost 6 bases to trimming and J lost 0 bases, with 18 bases between them. CDR3 length: 16 residues.

There are a few counts of this clonotype. The chain employs TRBV6-5 and TRBJ1-1; a weak D match, TRBD1 (6 bases). Trimming took 5 bases from V and 1 from J, leaving 8 bases between them. The CDR3 is 13 residues long. From germline, CDR1 is MNHEY and CDR2 SVGAGI. CDR3 DNA: TGTGCCAGCAGTCGGACAGCGAACACTGAAGCTTTCTTT. Its protein product is CASSRTANTEAFF.

This clonotype was recorded at least ten times. The chain carries TRBV3-1 and TRBJ2-1, with D uncertain. Trimming left V 4 bases short and J 10 bases short, with 11 bases between. The germline CDR1 and CDR2 sequences are LGHDT and YNNKEL (reference sequence). This CDR3 has 12 amino acids. CDR3 coding DNA: TGTGCCAGCAGCCCCTTCCCAGACGAGCAGTTCTTC. Translating it yields CASSPFPDEQFF.

This clonotype was counted once. V and J are TRBV29-1 and TRBJ1-2; unclear D gene. This CDR3 region has 14 residues. V lost 2 bases and J 0 bases, leaving 10 bases between the germline ends. CDR1 SQVTM and CDR2 ANQGSEA come from the germline V gene. CDR3 sequence: CSVELTGANYGYTF. Written as DNA, the CDR3 is TGCAGCGTTGAATTGACGGGAGCTAACTATGGCTACACCTTC.

The chain recombines TRBV29-1 with TRBJ2-2, with 11 positions matching TRBD2. Germline V gene lookup returns CDR1 SQVTM and CDR2 ANQGSEA. The CDR3 sequence is 16 residues long. J lost 6 bases, V lost 4 bases, and 10 bases had no gene match. CDR3 coding DNA: TGCAGCGTTGGACCCACTAGCGGGAGTTCATCCGGGGAGCTGTTTTTT. This translates into CSVGPTSGSSSGELFF.

This clonotype turned up a few times. The rearrangement joins TRBV12-3 or TRBV12-4 to TRBJ1-2; 8 positions match TRBD1. The ends lost 6 bases at V and 6 bases at J; junction bases unmatched: 9. The CDR3 totals 14 residues. The CDR3 sequence: CASSPGGAFNGYTF. CDR3 DNA: TGTGCCAGCAGCCCAGGGGGCGCGTTTAATGGCTACACCTTC.